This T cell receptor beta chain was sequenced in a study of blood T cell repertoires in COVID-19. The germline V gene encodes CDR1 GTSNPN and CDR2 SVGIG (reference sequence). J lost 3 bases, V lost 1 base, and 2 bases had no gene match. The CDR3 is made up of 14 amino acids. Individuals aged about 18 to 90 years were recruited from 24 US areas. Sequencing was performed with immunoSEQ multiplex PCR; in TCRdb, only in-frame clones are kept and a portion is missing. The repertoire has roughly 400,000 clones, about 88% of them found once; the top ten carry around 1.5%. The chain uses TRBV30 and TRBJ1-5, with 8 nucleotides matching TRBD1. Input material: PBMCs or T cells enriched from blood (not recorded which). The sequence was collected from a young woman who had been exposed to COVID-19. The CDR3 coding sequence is TGTGCCTGGAGTGGACAGGGGAACAATCAGCCCCAGCATTTT. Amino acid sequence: CAWSGQGNNQPQHF.